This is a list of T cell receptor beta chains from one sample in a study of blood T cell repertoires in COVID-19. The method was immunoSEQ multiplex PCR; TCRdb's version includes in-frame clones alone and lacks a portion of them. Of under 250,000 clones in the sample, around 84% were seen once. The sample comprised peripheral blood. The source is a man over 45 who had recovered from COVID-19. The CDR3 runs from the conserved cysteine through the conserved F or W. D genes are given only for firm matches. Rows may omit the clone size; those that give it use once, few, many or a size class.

DNA: TGTGCCAGCAGTGAAAGAAAGGGAGGTGAAAAACTGTTTTTT; CDR3: CASSERKGGEKLFF; length: 14; V: TRBV6-1; J: TRBJ1-4; D: .; size: few
DNA: TGTGCCAGTAGTATTGGCAACACTGAAGCTTTCTTT; CDR3: CASSIGNTEAFF; length: 12; V: TRBV19; J: TRBJ1-1; D: .; size: .
DNA: TGTGCCAGCAGCTTGACAGGAAGCTCCTACAATGAGCAGTTCTTC; CDR3: CASSLTGSSYNEQFF; length: 15; V: TRBV7-9; J: TRBJ2-1; D: .; size: .
DNA: TGTGCCAGCAGCTTAGTTCAGGGGGAAGCTTTCTTT; CDR3: CASSLVQGEAFF; length: 12; V: TRBV7-9; J: TRBJ1-1; D: .; size: .
DNA: TGTGCCAGCAGTTCTCCGACAGTGCGATTTGTGTACTTC; CDR3: CASSSPTVRFVYF; length: 13; V: TRBV6-5; J: TRBJ2-4; D: .; size: .
DNA: TGTGCCAGCAGTGAAAGTCTCGGGGAGTATAATGAAAAACTGTTTTTT; CDR3: CASSESLGEYNEKLFF; length: 16; V: TRBV6-1; J: TRBJ1-4; D: .; size: once
DNA: TGTGCCAGCAGCTTAGGCCCGAGTACAGGGAGCAATCAGCCCCAGCATTTT; CDR3: CASSLGPSTGSNQPQHF; length: 17; V: TRBV7-8; J: TRBJ1-5; D: .; size: .
DNA: TGTGCCAGCAGCGGAGGACTAGCGGGAGGTACCGGGGAGCTGTTTTTT; CDR3: CASSGGLAGGTGELFF; length: 16; V: TRBV11-2; J: TRBJ2-2; D: TRBD2; size: .
DNA: TGTGCCAGCAGTTCACACAGGGGGTCCTATGGCTACACCTTC; CDR3: CASSSHRGSYGYTF; length: 14; V: TRBV27; J: TRBJ1-2; D: TRBD1; size: few
DNA: TGTGCCAGCTCACCCCGACAGGGGGACTATGGCTACACCTTC; CDR3: CASSPRQGDYGYTF; length: 14; V: TRBV18; J: TRBJ1-2; D: TRBD1; size: .
DNA: TGTGCCAGCAGCCAAGTTCTGGGCTCCGGGGAGCTGTTTTTT; CDR3: CASSQVLGSGELFF; length: 14; V: TRBV3-1/TRBV3-2; J: TRBJ2-2; D: .; size: .
DNA: TGTGCCAGCAGCCGCGACAGGGGGGTCAATCAGCCCCAGCATTTT; CDR3: CASSRDRGVNQPQHF; length: 15; V: TRBV7-2; J: TRBJ1-5; D: TRBD1; size: once
DNA: TGTGCCAGCAGTCCGGGACTGGGGGAACAGCCCCAGCATTTT; CDR3: CASSPGLGEQPQHF; length: 14; V: TRBV27; J: TRBJ1-5; D: .; size: .
DNA: TGTGCCAGCAGCTTAGCTCCAGGCGGGGACACTGAAGCTTTCTTT; CDR3: CASSLAPGGDTEAFF; length: 15; V: TRBV7-8; J: TRBJ1-1; D: .; size: .
DNA: TGTGCCAGCAGTTCCGAATATCAGAAATCCCTTTATGGCTACACCTTC; CDR3: CASSSEYQKSLYGYTF; length: 16; V: TRBV27; J: TRBJ1-2; D: .; size: .
DNA: TGCAGTGCTCGGTTCCTCTACGAGCAGTACTTC; CDR3: CSARFLYEQYF; length: 11; V: TRBV20-1; J: TRBJ2-7; D: .; size: .
DNA: TGCGCCAGCAGCCGGACTAGCGGGACCTACGAGCAGTACTTC; CDR3: CASSRTSGTYEQYF; length: 14; V: TRBV5-1; J: TRBJ2-7; D: TRBD2; size: .
DNA: TGTGCCAGTAGTATTCGAGAATCCTATGGCTACACCTTC; CDR3: CASSIRESYGYTF; length: 13; V: TRBV19; J: TRBJ1-2; D: .; size: .
DNA: TGTGCCAGCAGCCAGAGTCTGGTCTTCTTAAGAACCAAAAACATTCAGTACTTC; CDR3: CASSQSLVFLRTKNIQYF; length: 18; V: TRBV3-1/TRBV3-2; J: TRBJ2-4; D: .; size: many
DNA: TGTGCCAGCAGTTACGACAGGGGCCCAGGAAACACCATATATTTT; CDR3: CASSYDRGPGNTIYF; length: 15; V: TRBV28; J: TRBJ1-3; D: TRBD1; size: .
DNA: TGTGCCAGCAGTTACGGGGGCGCCGGGGAGCTGTTTTTT; CDR3: CASSYGGAGELFF; length: 13; V: TRBV6-5; J: TRBJ2-2; D: .; size: .
DNA: TGCGCCAGCAGCTTGCAACCTAGAGTGACTAGCGGGCTTACCTACGAGCAGTACTTC; CDR3: CASSLQPRVTSGLTYEQYF; length: 19; V: TRBV5-1; J: TRBJ2-7; D: TRBD2; size: .
DNA: TGCGCCAGCAGCTTAGGACAGGAGAGACACGAGCAGTACTTC; CDR3: CASSLGQERHEQYF; length: 14; V: TRBV5-1; J: TRBJ2-7; D: TRBD1; size: few
DNA: TGTGCCACCAGTGATCCAGGGACTAGCGGACAAGAGACCCAGTACTTC; CDR3: CATSDPGTSGQETQYF; length: 16; V: TRBV24-1; J: TRBJ2-5; D: TRBD2; size: .
DNA: TGTGCCAGTGGACTAGCGGGAGGATACGAGCAGTACTTC; CDR3: CASGLAGGYEQYF; length: 13; V: TRBV25-1; J: TRBJ2-7; D: TRBD2; size: .
DNA: TGTGCCTGGAGTGTACGGGGCGGGGGACCTTACAATGAGCAGTTCTTC; CDR3: CAWSVRGGGPYNEQFF; length: 16; V: TRBV30; J: TRBJ2-1; D: TRBD2; size: .
DNA: TGTGCCTCGGGGAGGCCAAACACCGGGGAGCTGTTTTTT; CDR3: CASGRPNTGELFF; length: 13; V: TRBV30; J: TRBJ2-2; D: .; size: .
DNA: TGTGCCAGCAGTTCCCCCGGGACTAGAGGGGTGACAGATACGCAGTATTTT; CDR3: CASSSPGTRGVTDTQYF; length: 17; V: TRBV28; J: TRBJ2-3; D: TRBD2; size: once
DNA: TGTGCCAGCAGCCTCCGCGCTAGCGGGAGCGCAGAGACCCAGTACTTC; CDR3: CASSLRASGSAETQYF; length: 16; V: TRBV7-2; J: TRBJ2-5; D: TRBD2; size: few
DNA: TGTGCCAGCAGCCCAGGGTCGGGGGAGAACACTGAAGCTTTCTTT; CDR3: CASSPGSGENTEAFF; length: 15; V: TRBV9; J: TRBJ1-1; D: .; size: .
DNA: TGTGCCAGCAGCTTAGAAGTGGAGGGTTACAATGAGCAGTTCTTC; CDR3: CASSLEVEGYNEQFF; length: 15; V: TRBV7-6; J: TRBJ2-1; D: .; size: once
DNA: TGTGCCAGCTCACCTTTTTTACAAGAGACCCAGTACTTC; CDR3: CASSPFLQETQYF; length: 13; V: TRBV18; J: TRBJ2-5; D: .; size: .
DNA: TGTGCCAGCAGTTTTCCGGCCCCCCGGGCCGGGGAGCTGTTTTTT; CDR3: CASSFPAPRAGELFF; length: 15; V: TRBV28; J: TRBJ2-2; D: .; size: .
DNA: TGTGCCAGTAGTACCCGACAGCACTACGAGCAGTACTTC; CDR3: CASSTRQHYEQYF; length: 13; V: TRBV19; J: TRBJ2-7; D: .; size: .
DNA: TGTGCCAGCAGCCCAAGGGACTACCCCTACGAGCAGTACTTC; CDR3: CASSPRDYPYEQYF; length: 14; V: TRBV7-9; J: TRBJ2-7; D: TRBD2; size: .
DNA: TGTGCCTGGAGTACCCCTAGCGAGCAGTACTTC; CDR3: CAWSTPSEQYF; length: 11; V: TRBV30; J: TRBJ2-7; D: .; size: few
DNA: TGTGCCAGTAGTACTGGGGACTGGAACACCGGGGAGCTGTTTTTT; CDR3: CASSTGDWNTGELFF; length: 15; V: TRBV19; J: TRBJ2-2; D: .; size: .
DNA: TGTGCCAGCAGCCCTCCGGGACTAGCGGGAGGTAACAATGAGCAGTTCTTC; CDR3: CASSPPGLAGGNNEQFF; length: 17; V: TRBV3-1/TRBV3-2; J: TRBJ2-1; D: TRBD2; size: .
DNA: TGTGCCAGCAGTGAACCGGGACACCCCTCCTACGAGCAGTACTTC; CDR3: CASSEPGHPSYEQYF; length: 15; V: TRBV6-1; J: TRBJ2-7; D: .; size: .
DNA: TGTGCCAGCAGTGAACTTAGGCAGGTCCCCTACGAGCAGTACTTC; CDR3: CASSELRQVPYEQYF; length: 15; V: TRBV6-1; J: TRBJ2-7; D: .; size: once
DNA: TGTGCCAGCAGCCTTTGGGACAGATCCTACGAGCAGTACTTC; CDR3: CASSLWDRSYEQYF; length: 14; V: TRBV5-4; J: TRBJ2-7; D: TRBD1; size: few